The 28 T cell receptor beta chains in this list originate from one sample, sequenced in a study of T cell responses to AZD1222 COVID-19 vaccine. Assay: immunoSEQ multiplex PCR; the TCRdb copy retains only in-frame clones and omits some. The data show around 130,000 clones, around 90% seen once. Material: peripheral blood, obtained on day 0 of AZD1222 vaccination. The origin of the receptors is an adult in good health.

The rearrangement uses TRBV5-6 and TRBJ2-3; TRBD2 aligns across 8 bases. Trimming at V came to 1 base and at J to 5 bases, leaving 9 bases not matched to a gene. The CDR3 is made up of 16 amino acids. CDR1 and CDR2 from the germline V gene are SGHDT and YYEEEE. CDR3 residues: CASSLYRAGDVDTQYF. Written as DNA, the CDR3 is TGTGCCAGCAGCTTGTATCGAGCGGGAGATGTAGATACGCAGTATTTT. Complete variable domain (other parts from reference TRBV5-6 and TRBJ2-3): DAGVTQSPTHLIKTRGQQVTLRCSPKSGHDTVSWYQQALGQGPQFIFQYYEEEERQRGNFPDRFSGHQFPNYSSELNVNALLLGDSALYLCASSLYRAGDVDTQYFGPGTRLTVL.

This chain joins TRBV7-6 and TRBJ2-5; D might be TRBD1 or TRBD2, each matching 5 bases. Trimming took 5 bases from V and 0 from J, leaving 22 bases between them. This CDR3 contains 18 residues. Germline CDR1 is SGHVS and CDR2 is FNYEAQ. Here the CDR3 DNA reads TGTGCCAGCAGCCCCAGGGCCGAGGGTAGTTCTCACCAAGAGACCCAGTACTTC. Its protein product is CASSPRAEGSSHQETQYF.

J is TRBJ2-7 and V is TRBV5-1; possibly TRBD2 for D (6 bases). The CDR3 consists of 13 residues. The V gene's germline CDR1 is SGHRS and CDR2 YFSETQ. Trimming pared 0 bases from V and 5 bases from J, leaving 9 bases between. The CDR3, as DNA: TGCGCCAGCAGCTTGGAACTAGCTAACGAGCAGTACTTC. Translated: CASSLELANEQYF.

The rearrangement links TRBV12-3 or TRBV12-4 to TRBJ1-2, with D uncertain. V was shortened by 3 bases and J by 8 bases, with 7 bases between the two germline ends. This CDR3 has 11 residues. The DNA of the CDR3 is TGTGCCAGCAGTTTGTCCAGAGGCTACACCTTC. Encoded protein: CASSLSRGYTF.

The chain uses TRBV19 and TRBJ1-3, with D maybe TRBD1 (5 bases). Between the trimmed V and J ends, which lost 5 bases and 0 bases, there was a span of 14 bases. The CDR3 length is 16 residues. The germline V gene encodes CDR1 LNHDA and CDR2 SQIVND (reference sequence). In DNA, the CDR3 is TGTGCCAGTAGTCCGGACACCGTCAACTCTGGAAACACCATATATTTT. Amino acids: CASSPDTVNSGNTIYF.

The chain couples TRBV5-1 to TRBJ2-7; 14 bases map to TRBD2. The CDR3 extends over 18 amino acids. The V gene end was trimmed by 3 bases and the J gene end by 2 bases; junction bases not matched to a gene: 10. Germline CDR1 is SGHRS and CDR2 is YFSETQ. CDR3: CASSSSTSGRALAYEQYF. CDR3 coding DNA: TGCGCCAGCAGCTCCTCGACTAGCGGGAGGGCCCTCGCCTACGAGCAGTACTTC.

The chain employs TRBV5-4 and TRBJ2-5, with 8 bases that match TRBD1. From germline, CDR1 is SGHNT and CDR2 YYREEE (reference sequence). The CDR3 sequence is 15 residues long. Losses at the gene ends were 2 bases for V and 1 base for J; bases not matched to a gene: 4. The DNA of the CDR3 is TGTGCCAGCAGCTTAGGTGACAGGGGCCAAGAGACCCAGTACTTC. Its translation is CASSLGDRGQETQYF.

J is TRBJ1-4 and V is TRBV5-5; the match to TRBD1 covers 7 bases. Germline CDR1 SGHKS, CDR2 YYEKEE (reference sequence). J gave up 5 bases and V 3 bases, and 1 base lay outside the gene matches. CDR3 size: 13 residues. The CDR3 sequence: CASSWDRNEKLFF. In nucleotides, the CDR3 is TGTGCCAGCAGCTGGGACAGAAATGAAAAACTGTTTTTT.

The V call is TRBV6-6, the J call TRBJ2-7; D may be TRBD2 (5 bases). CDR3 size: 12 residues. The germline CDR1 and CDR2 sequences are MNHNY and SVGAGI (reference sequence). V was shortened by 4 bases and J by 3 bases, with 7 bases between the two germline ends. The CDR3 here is CASSSTSYEQYF. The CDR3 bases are TGTGCCAGCAGTTCCACTAGCTACGAGCAGTACTTC.

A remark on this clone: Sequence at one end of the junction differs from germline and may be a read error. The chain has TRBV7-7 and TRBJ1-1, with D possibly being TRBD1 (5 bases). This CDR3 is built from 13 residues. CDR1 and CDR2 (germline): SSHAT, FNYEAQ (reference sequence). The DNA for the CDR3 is TGTGCTAGCAGCTTAGGGGAAGGCGACAAAGCTTTCTTT. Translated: CASSLGEGDKAFF.

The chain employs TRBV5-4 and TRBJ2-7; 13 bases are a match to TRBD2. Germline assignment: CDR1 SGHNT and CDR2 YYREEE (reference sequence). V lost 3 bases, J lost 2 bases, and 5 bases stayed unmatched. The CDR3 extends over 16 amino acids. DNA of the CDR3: TGTGCCAGCAGCTCCCCCGGACTAGCGGGAGCCTACGAGCAGTACTTC. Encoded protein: CASSSPGLAGAYEQYF.

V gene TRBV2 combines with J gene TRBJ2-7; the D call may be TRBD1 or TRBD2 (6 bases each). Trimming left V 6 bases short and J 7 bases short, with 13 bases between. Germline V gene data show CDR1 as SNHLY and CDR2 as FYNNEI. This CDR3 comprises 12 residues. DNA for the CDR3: TGTGCCAGCAGCCCTGGAGGGGGAGAGCAGTACTTC. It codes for CASSPGGGEQYF.

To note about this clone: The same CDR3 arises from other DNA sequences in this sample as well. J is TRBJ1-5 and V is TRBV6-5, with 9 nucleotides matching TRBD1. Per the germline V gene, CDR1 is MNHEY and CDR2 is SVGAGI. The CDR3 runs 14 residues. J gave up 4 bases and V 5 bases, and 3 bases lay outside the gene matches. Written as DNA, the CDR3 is TGTGCCAGCAGTCCCGGACAGGGGAATCAGCCCCAGCATTTT. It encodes CASSPGQGNQPQHF.

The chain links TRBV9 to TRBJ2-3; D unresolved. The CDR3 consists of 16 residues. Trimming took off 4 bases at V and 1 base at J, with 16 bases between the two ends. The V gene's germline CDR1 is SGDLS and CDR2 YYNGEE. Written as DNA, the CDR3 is TGTGCCAGCAGCATTCGGACCTCAGGTGGCACAGATACGCAGTATTTT. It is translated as CASSIRTSGGTDTQYF.

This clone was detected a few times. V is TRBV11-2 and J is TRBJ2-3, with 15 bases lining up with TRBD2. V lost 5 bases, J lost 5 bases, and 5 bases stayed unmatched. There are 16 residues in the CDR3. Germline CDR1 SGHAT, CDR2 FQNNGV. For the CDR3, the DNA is TGTGCCAGCAGCCTCGGGACTAGCGGGGGGAGAGATACGCAGTATTTT. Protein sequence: CASSLGTSGGRDTQYF.

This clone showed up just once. The CDR3 DNA reads TGTGCCAGCAGCTTAGGGCAGGGAGTATATTACGAGCAGTACTTC. Amino acids: CASSLGQGVYYEQYF. The V call is TRBV7-8, the J call TRBJ2-7; tentatively, D is TRBD1 or TRBD2 (5 bases each). CDR1 and CDR2 from the germline V gene are SGHVS and FQNEAQ. V was pared by 1 base and J by 4 bases, with 14 bases between. This CDR3 comprises 15 residues.

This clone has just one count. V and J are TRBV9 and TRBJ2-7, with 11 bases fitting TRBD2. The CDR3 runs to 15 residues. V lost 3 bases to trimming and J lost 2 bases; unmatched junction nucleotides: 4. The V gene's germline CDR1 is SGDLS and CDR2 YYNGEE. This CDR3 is CASSEGTSGTYEQYF. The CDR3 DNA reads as TGTGCCAGCAGCGAGGGGACTAGCGGAACCTACGAGCAGTACTTC.

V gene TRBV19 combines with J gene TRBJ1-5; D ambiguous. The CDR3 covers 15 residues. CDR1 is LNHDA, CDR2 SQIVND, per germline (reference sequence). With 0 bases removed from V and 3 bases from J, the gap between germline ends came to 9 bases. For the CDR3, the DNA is TGTGCCAGTAGTATAGACGACGGCCCCAATCAGCCCCAGCATTTT. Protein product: CASSIDDGPNQPQHF.

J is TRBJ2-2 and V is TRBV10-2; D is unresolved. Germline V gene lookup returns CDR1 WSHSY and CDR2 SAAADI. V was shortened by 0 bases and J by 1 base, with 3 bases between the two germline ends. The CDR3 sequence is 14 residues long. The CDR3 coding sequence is TGCGCCAGCAGTGAGTCCGGGAACACCGGGGAGCTGTTTTTT. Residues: CASSESGNTGELFF.

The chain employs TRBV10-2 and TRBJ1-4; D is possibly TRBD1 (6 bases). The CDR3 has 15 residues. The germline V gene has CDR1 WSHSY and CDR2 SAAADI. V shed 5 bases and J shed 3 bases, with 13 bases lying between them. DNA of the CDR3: TGCGCCAGCAGTCGGAGAGGGGGACCTAATGAAAAACTGTTTTTT. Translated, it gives CASSRRGGPNEKLFF.

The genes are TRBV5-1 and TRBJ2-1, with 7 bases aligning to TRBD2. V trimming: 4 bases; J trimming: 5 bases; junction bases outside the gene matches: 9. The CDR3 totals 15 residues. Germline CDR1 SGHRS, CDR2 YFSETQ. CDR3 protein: CASSLAETQNNEQFF. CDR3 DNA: TGCGCCAGCAGCCTAGCGGAAACTCAAAACAATGAGCAGTTCTTC.

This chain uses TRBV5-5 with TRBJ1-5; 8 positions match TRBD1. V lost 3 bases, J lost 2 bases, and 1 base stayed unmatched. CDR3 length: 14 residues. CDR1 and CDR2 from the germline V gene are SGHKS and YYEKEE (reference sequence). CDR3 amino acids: CASSWGQGNQPQHF. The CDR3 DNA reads TGTGCCAGCAGCTGGGGACAGGGCAATCAGCCCCAGCATTTT.

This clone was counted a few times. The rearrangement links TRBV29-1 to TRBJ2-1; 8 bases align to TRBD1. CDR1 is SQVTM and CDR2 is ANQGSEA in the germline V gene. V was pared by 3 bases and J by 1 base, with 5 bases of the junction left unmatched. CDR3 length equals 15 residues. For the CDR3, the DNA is TGCAGCGTTGATCGACAGGGGTGGTCCTACAATGAGCAGTTCTTC. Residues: CSVDRQGWSYNEQFF.

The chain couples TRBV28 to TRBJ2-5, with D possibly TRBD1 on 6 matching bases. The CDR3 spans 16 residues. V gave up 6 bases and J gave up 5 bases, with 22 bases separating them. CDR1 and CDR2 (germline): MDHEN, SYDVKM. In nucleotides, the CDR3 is TGTGCCAGCAGCGGGTCGGCAGGGGCGGTAAGGGAGACCCAGTACTTC. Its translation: CASSGSAGAVRETQYF.

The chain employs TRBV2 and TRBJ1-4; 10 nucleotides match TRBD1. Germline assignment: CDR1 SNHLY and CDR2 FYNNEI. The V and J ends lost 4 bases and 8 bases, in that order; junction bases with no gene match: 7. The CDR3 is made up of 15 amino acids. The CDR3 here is CASSVGTGAREKLFF. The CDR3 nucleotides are TGTGCCAGCAGTGTAGGGACAGGGGCCAGGGAAAAACTGTTTTTT.

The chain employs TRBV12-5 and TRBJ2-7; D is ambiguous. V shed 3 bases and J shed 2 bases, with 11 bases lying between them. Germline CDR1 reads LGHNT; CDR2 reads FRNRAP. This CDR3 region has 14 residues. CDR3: CASGFFGEPYEQYF. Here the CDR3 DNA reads TGTGCTAGTGGTTTTTTTGGGGAACCCTACGAGCAGTACTTC.

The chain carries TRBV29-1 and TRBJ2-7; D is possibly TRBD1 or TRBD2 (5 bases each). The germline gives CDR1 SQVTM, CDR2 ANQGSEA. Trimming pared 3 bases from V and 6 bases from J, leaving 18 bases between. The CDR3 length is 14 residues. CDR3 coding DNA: TGCAGCGTTGAGATCGGGAATCGGGGACGCGAGCAGTACTTC. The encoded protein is CSVEIGNRGREQYF.

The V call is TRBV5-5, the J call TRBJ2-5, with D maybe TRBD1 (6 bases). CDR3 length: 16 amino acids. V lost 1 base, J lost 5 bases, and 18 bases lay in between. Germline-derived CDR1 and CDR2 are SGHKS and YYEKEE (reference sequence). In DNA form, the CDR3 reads TGTGCCAGCAGCTTGATTCCCCAAACAGGGTGGGAGACCCAGTACTTC. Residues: CASSLIPQTGWETQYF.